The 21 T cell receptor beta chains below come from one sample, sequenced in a study of immune evolution from preneoplasia to lung adenocarcinoma. Clones were read by immunoSEQ multiplex PCR, and TCRdb kept only the in-frame ones, dropping some. The sample holds approximately 4,300 clones; more than 70% are singletons and the top ten take 2.4%. The sample consisted of FFPE lung adenocarcinoma in situ tissue. Every receptor here comes from a person between 55 and 80 years old with lung adenocarcinoma.

V gene TRBV30 combines with J gene TRBJ2-7; the match to TRBD2 covers 9 bases. CDR1 and CDR2 (germline): GTSNPN, SVGIG (reference sequence). Unmatched junction bases numbered 10, after V lost 3 bases and J lost 1 base. This CDR3 has 16 amino acids. The chain's CDR3 is CAWSEQGTSWSYEQYF. DNA for the CDR3: TGTGCCTGGAGCGAACAAGGGACTAGCTGGTCCTACGAGCAGTACTTC.

The chain joins TRBV4-1 to TRBJ1-4, with 8 bases matching TRBD1. The CDR3 covers 16 residues. Germline values: CDR1 MGHRA, CDR2 YSYEKL. The J segment lost 5 bases and the V segment lost 0 bases, leaving 5 bases of the junction unmatched. The CDR3 coding sequence is TGCGCCAGCAGCCAAGACGGCAGGGGGCCCAATGAAAAACTGTTTTTT. Translating it yields CASSQDGRGPNEKLFF.

The J gene is TRBJ1-2, the V gene TRBV7-9; D is unresolved. V was trimmed by 6 bases and J by 0 bases, leaving 2 bases between them. The CDR3 extends over 11 amino acids. The V gene's germline CDR1 is SEHNR and CDR2 FQNEAQ (reference sequence). The CDR3 sequence is CASRANYGYTF. CDR3 coding DNA: TGTGCCAGCAGAGCTAACTATGGCTACACCTTC.

The gene calls are TRBV30 and TRBJ1-4; no firm D call. V gave up 5 bases and J gave up 12 bases, with 13 bases separating them. The CDR3 loop spans 11 amino acids. The V gene's germline CDR1 is GTSNPN and CDR2 SVGIG (reference sequence). CDR3 sequence: CAWGRGGELFF. The CDR3 region has the DNA TGTGCCTGGGGCCGGGGTGGAGAACTGTTTTTT.

The chain uses TRBV11-3 and TRBJ2-5; the D call may be TRBD1 or TRBD2 (5 bases each). The germline V and J ends were trimmed by 4 bases and 4 bases, with 16 bases remaining between them. Germline loops: CDR1 SGHNT, CDR2 YENEEA. The CDR3 contains 15 residues. The CDR3 DNA reads as TGTGCCAGCAGCTCTGCCGCCCGGGGCCGAGAGACCCAGTACTTC. It is translated as CASSSAARGRETQYF.

This sequence joins TRBV28 and TRBJ2-5, with D hard to call. Germline V gene data show CDR1 as MDHEN and CDR2 as SYDVKM. V lost 3 bases to trimming and J lost 5 bases, with 13 bases between them. The CDR3 contains 14 residues. The CDR3 nucleotides are TGTGCCAGCAGTTTGGGCAGTCGTCCTGAGACCCAGTACTTC. This sequence encodes CASSLGSRPETQYF. The complete variable domain, with remaining parts taken from reference TRBV28 and TRBJ2-5, reads DVKVTQSSRYLVKRTGEKVFLECVQDMDHENMFWYRQDPGLGLRLIYFSYDVKMKEKGDIPEGYSVSREKKERFSLILESASTNQTSMYLCASSLGSRPETQYFGPGTRLLVL.

This clone occurred a few times. The J gene is TRBJ2-5, the V gene TRBV28; 7 positions agree with TRBD2. The CDR3 has 15 amino acids. Germline loops: CDR1 MDHEN, CDR2 SYDVKM. V dropped 4 bases and J dropped 6; count of bases not matched to a gene: 11. The CDR3: CASSYFEGGRQTQYF. CDR3 bases: TGTGCCAGCAGTTATTTCGAGGGAGGGCGACAGACCCAGTACTTC.

The chain uses TRBV5-4 and TRBJ1-1, with no clear D. V was shortened by 0 bases and J by 2 bases, with 8 bases between the two germline ends. The germline V gene has CDR1 SGHNT and CDR2 YYREEE (reference sequence). CDR3 length: 14 residues. This CDR3 reads CASSLARGNTEAFF. CDR3 bases: TGTGCCAGCAGCTTGGCTCGGGGAAACACTGAAGCTTTCTTT.

CDR3 sequence reads: CASSLPPQRDRYGYTF. CDR3 DNA sequence: TGTGCCAGCAGTTTGCCACCGCAACGGGACAGATATGGCTACACCTTC. The V and J genes are TRBV28 and TRBJ1-2; 7 bases are shared with TRBD1. Looked up from germline, CDR1 is MDHEN and CDR2 is SYDVKM. J lost 5 bases, V lost 3 bases, and 12 bases had no gene match. This CDR3 region has 16 residues.

This chain connects TRBV30 to TRBJ1-2; 8 bases fit TRBD1. The CDR3 is 16 amino acids. The V and J ends lost 2 bases and 2 bases, in that order; junction bases with no gene match: 10. From germline, CDR1 is GTSNPN and CDR2 SVGIG (reference sequence). The CDR3 nucleotides are TGTGCCTGGAGTTGGAGCAGGGGGCGCGAAAACTATGGCTACACCTTC. Its translation: CAWSWSRGRENYGYTF.

J is TRBJ1-5 and V is TRBV7-6; D perhaps matches TRBD1 (5 bases). Trimming pared 1 base from V and 7 bases from J, leaving 14 bases between. Germline values: CDR1 SGHVS, CDR2 FNYEAQ. The CDR3 runs to 15 residues. CDR3: CASSLGYGAGQPQHF. The CDR3, as DNA: TGTGCCAGCAGCTTAGGCTACGGGGCAGGGCAGCCCCAGCATTTT.

The chain recombines TRBV6-1 with TRBJ2-2; no definite D call. Germline CDR1 is MNHNS and CDR2 is SASEGT. V was shortened by 2 bases and J by 1 base, with 8 bases between the two germline ends. The CDR3 loop spans 15 amino acids. CDR3 coding DNA: TGTGCCAGCAGTGAAAGCGACGGGAACACCGGGGAGCTGTTTTTT. It is translated as CASSESDGNTGELFF.

The CDR3 sequence: CASSQRGIGTEAFF. CDR3 nucleotide sequence: TGTGCCAGCAGCCAGAGGGGCATAGGCACTGAAGCTTTCTTT. The chain joins TRBV5-8 to TRBJ1-1, with D maybe TRBD1 (5 bases). The ends were cut back, 4 bases at V and 4 bases at J, with 14 bases in the middle. Germline loops: CDR1 SGHTS, CDR2 YDEGEE. This CDR3 has 14 residues.

The chain links TRBV15 to TRBJ2-1; D is ambiguous. The CDR3 has 11 residues. Per germline, CDR1 LNHNV and CDR2 YYDKDF (reference sequence). V lost 5 bases and J lost 12, with 11 bases in between. The CDR3 loop reads CATSFLEAQFF. Here the CDR3 DNA reads TGTGCCACCAGCTTTCTCGAGGCGCAGTTCTTC.

Of note for this clone: A read error may produce the germline difference seen at one junction end. CDR3 coding DNA: TGCGCCAGCACCTTGACGATAAGGGGGAACACTGAAGCTTTCTTT. It yields the protein CASTLTIRGNTEAFF. The chain joins TRBV5-1 to TRBJ1-1; D perhaps matches TRBD1 (5 bases). This CDR3 spans 15 amino acids. Germline CDR1 is SGHRS and CDR2 is YFSETQ. Together with reference TRBV5-1 and TRBJ1-1, the CDR3 gives the full variable domain: KAGVTQTPRYLIKTRGQQVTLSCSPISGHRSVSWYQQTPGQGLQFLFEYFSETQRNKGNFPGRFSGRQFSNSRSEMNVSTLELGDSALYLCASTLTIRGNTEAFFGQGTRLTVV.

The chain carries TRBV20-1 and TRBJ1-1, with D unresolved. There are 11 residues in the CDR3. V gave up 3 bases and J gave up 8 bases, with 10 bases separating them. The V gene's germline CDR1 is DFQATT and CDR2 SNEGSKA (reference sequence). CDR3 DNA: TGCAGTGCTAGTTTTCCAGCAGAAGCTTTCTTT. It specifies CSASFPAEAFF.

J is TRBJ2-7 and V is TRBV19; D gene unclear. Germline CDR1 and CDR2: LNHDA and SQIVND (reference sequence). V was cut by 3 bases and J by 2 bases, with 17 bases left in between. This CDR3 is 16 amino acids long. CDR3 amino acids: CASSMEGRARPYEQYF. The CDR3 bases are TGTGCCAGTAGTATGGAAGGCCGGGCCAGACCCTACGAGCAGTACTTC.

V gene TRBV19 combines with J gene TRBJ2-4, with D possibly matching TRBD1 (5 bases). Germline lookup yields CDR1 LNHDA and CDR2 SQIVND (reference sequence). The CDR3 contains 15 residues. Trimming cost V 8 bases and J 0 bases, with 14 bases left between them. The CDR3 coding sequence is TGTGCCAGTTCCACAGGCAGGCTAGCCAAAAACATTCAGTACTTC. Encoded protein: CASSTGRLAKNIQYF.

The V call is TRBV7-8, the J call TRBJ1-1, with 7 bases that match TRBD1. Looked up from germline, CDR1 is SGHVS and CDR2 is FQNEAQ. Trimming took 5 bases from V and 1 from J; bases not matched to a gene: 7. CDR3 length equals 15 residues. CDR3 sequence: CASSHRTGQNTEAFF. In DNA form, the CDR3 reads TGTGCCAGCAGCCACAGGACAGGCCAGAACACTGAAGCTTTCTTT.

CDR3 bases: TGCAGCGTCGCCTCCGGGCCTGAAGCTTTCTTT. Translating gives CSVASGPEAFF. The genes are TRBV29-1 and TRBJ1-1; D gene unclear. The V and J ends lost 6 bases and 6 bases respectively, with 11 bases between them. This CDR3 spans 11 amino acids. The germline V gene encodes CDR1 SQVTM and CDR2 ANQGSEA.

This sequence joins TRBV11-2 and TRBJ2-3, with 7 bases fitting TRBD1. The CDR3 is made up of 15 amino acids. With 8 bases clipped from V and 4 bases from J, the junction kept 12 bases outside the gene matches. The germline gives CDR1 SGHAT, CDR2 FQNNGV. The CDR3 coding sequence is TGTGCCAGCCGAGACGGGACAGAGCGACCAGATACGCAGTATTTT. It translates to CASRDGTERPDTQYF.